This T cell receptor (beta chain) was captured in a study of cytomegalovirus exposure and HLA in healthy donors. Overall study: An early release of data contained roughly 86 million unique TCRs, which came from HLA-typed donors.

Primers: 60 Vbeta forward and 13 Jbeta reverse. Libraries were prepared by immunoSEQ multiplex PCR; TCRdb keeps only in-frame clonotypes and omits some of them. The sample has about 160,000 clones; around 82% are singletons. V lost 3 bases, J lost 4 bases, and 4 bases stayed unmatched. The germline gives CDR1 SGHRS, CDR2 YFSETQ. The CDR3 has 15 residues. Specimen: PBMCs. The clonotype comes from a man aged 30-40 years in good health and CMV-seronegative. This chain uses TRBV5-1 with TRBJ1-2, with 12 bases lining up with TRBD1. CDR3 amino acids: CASSSGTGGPYGYTF. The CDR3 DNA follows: TGCGCCAGCAGCTCGGGGACAGGGGGCCCCTATGGCTACACCTTC. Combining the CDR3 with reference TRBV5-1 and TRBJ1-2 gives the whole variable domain KAGVTQTPRYLIKTRGQQVTLSCSPISGHRSVSWYQQTPGQGLQFLFEYFSETQRNKGNFPGRFSGRQFSNSRSEMNVSTLELGDSALYLCASSSGTGGPYGYTFGSGTRLTVV.